A single sample gave rise to the 21 T cell receptor beta chains below, sequenced in a study of T cell changes during pregnancy in multiple sclerosis. Profiled with immunoSEQ multiplex PCR; TCRdb holds only in-frame clones, not every one. The sample includes approximately 83,000 clones, about 94% seen only once; the top ten take around 2.2%. The sample in question was peripheral blood, obtained in the third trimester of pregnancy. These receptors all come from a female donor with multiple sclerosis, enrolled in a pregnancy study.

The V gene is TRBV27, the J gene TRBJ2-5; no firm D call. Trimming cost V 5 bases and J 9 bases, with 13 bases left between them. Per germline, CDR1 MNHEY and CDR2 SMNVEV (reference sequence). This CDR3 is 12 amino acids long. The CDR3 nucleotides read TGTGCCAGCAGTCCAAGCCCGGTGGCCCAGTACTTC. It is translated as CASSPSPVAQYF.

As DNA, the CDR3 is TGTGCCAGCAGCTTGTTCGGGGAACCAGCCTACGAGCAGTACTTC. This gives the protein CASSLFGEPAYEQYF. The chain joins TRBV5-5 to TRBJ2-7, with TRBD2 as a possible D gene (5 bases). Germline CDR1 SGHKS, CDR2 YYEKEE (reference sequence). The CDR3 totals 15 residues. V lost 1 base, J lost 2 bases, and 13 bases lay in between.

The chain recombines TRBV27 with TRBJ2-6, with TRBD2 as a possible D gene (6 bases). Between the trimmed V and J ends, which lost 4 bases and 1 base, there was a span of 17 bases. Germline V gives CDR1 MNHEY, CDR2 SMNVEV (reference sequence). The CDR3 loop spans 18 amino acids. The DNA for the CDR3 is TGTGCCAGCAGTTCGCCACATGGGGGAGGATCTGGGGCCAACGTCCTGACTTTC. Protein sequence: CASSSPHGGGSGANVLTF.

The chain uses TRBV7-8 and TRBJ2-3; 7 bases fit TRBD2. V shed 8 bases, J shed 0 bases, and the junction held 2 bases outside the gene matches. Germline loops: CDR1 SGHVS, CDR2 FQNEAQ. The CDR3 consists of 13 residues. CDR3 loop: CASVAGSTDTQYF. CDR3 DNA: TGTGCCAGCGTAGCGGGTAGCACAGATACGCAGTATTTT.

The rearrangement uses TRBV5-5 and TRBJ1-1; 7 bases line up with TRBD1. This CDR3 is 13 amino acids long. V was pared by 4 bases and J by 6 bases, with 6 bases of the junction left unmatched. Germline V gives CDR1 SGHKS, CDR2 YYEKEE (reference sequence). The CDR3 DNA reads TGTGCCAGCAGCATCCAGGGGGTGCCTGAAGCTTTCTTT. Translated, it gives CASSIQGVPEAFF.

The rearrangement uses TRBV7-2 and TRBJ2-7, with 7 bases aligning to TRBD2. This CDR3 has 15 residues. After removal of 1 base from V and 2 bases from J, the junction contained 5 bases not matched to a gene. The germline CDR1 and CDR2 sequences are SGHTA and FQGNSA. The DNA of the CDR3 is TGTGCCAGCAGCTTAGTAGCGGGCCCTACCTACGAGCAGTACTTC. This gives the protein CASSLVAGPTYEQYF.

The V call is TRBV28, the J call TRBJ2-5; tentative D call: TRBD1 (5 bases). The CDR3 has 13 amino acids. Looked up from germline, CDR1 is MDHEN and CDR2 is SYDVKM. The germline V and J ends were trimmed by 2 bases and 3 bases, with 7 bases remaining between them. The CDR3 DNA reads TGTGCCAGCAGTTTACCAGGGAAAGAGACCCAGTACTTC. It translates to CASSLPGKETQYF.

A note on this clone: A read error may account for a junction end that differs from germline. This chain's CDR3 is CGGGTVYEQYF. In DNA form, the CDR3 reads TGCGGGGGGGGTACGGTTTACGAGCAGTACTTC. The chain uses TRBV30 and TRBJ2-7; 8 positions agree with TRBD2. The CDR3 has 11 residues. Germline loops: CDR1 GTSNPN, CDR2 SVGIG (reference sequence).

The count of this clone is one. The chain has TRBV28 and TRBJ2-1; no firm D call. Trimming took 4 bases from V and 1 from J, leaving 14 bases between them. CDR3 size: 16 residues. From germline, CDR1 is MDHEN and CDR2 SYDVKM. CDR3 bases: TGTGCCAGCAGTTCTGACACTCTTGGTTCCTACAATGAGCAGTTCTTC. Translating gives CASSSDTLGSYNEQFF.

The J gene is TRBJ1-5, the V gene TRBV6-1; D is undetermined. V lost 8 bases to trimming and J lost 4 bases, with 18 bases between them. Germline CDR1 MNHNS, CDR2 SASEGT. There are 15 residues in the CDR3. The CDR3 reads CASGKLSEKNQPQHF. The DNA for the CDR3 is TGTGCCAGCGGTAAGTTAAGCGAAAAAAATCAGCCCCAGCATTTT.

This clone has a handful of counts. This rearrangement joins TRBV2 to TRBJ1-5, with D tentatively TRBD1 (5 bases). CDR1 is SNHLY and CDR2 is FYNNEI in the germline V gene. The CDR3 loop spans 14 amino acids. This CDR3 reads CASSPDSGNQPQHF. The CDR3 DNA follows: TGTGCATCCTCCCCTGACAGTGGCAATCAGCCCCAGCATTTT.

This chain links TRBV5-4 with TRBJ2-3; D possibly corresponds to TRBD2 (5 bases). The CDR3 consists of 17 residues. In germline, CDR1 is SGHNT, CDR2 YYREEE (reference sequence). Trimming shortened V by 0 bases and J by 4 bases, and 18 bases separated the two germline ends. The CDR3 protein is CASSLGSSRTPADTQYF. The CDR3 DNA follows: TGTGCCAGCAGCTTGGGATCTAGCAGGACCCCGGCAGATACGCAGTATTTT.

The chain is built from TRBV5-4 and TRBJ2-7; no firm D call. CDR3 size: 12 residues. Germline values: CDR1 SGHNT, CDR2 YYREEE (reference sequence). Trimming cost V 0 bases and J 3 bases, with 4 bases left between them. The CDR3 here is CASSLDNYEQYF. CDR3 nucleotides: TGTGCCAGCAGCTTGGATAACTACGAGCAGTACTTC.

The rearrangement joins TRBV19 to TRBJ1-5, with TRBD1 matching 8 bases. CDR1 is LNHDA, CDR2 SQIVND, per germline (reference sequence). V dropped 6 bases and J dropped 4; count of bases not matched to a gene: 8. This CDR3 region has 15 residues. The DNA for the CDR3 is TGTGCCAGTAGCGGTACTACAGGGGGTAATCAGCCCCAGCATTTT. This codes for CASSGTTGGNQPQHF.

CDR3 region: CASSEPRTSGYEQYF. CDR3 bases: TGTGCCAGCAGTGAACCCAGGACTAGCGGCTACGAGCAGTACTTC. The rearrangement links TRBV2 to TRBJ2-7; 10 nucleotides align to TRBD2. Trimming cost V 2 bases and J 3 bases; bases outside gene matches: 4. CDR3 size: 15 residues. The germline gives CDR1 SNHLY, CDR2 FYNNEI.

This clone has only one observation. This chain connects TRBV30 to TRBJ2-7; D may be TRBD2 (6 bases). V lost 2 bases to trimming and J lost 0 bases, with 26 bases between them. This CDR3 region has 19 residues. CDR1 and CDR2 from the germline V gene are GTSNPN and SVGIG (reference sequence). The CDR3 protein is CAWSPPGLLVAAASYEQYF. The DNA for the CDR3 is TGTGCCTGGAGTCCTCCGGGGTTATTGGTAGCGGCCGCCTCCTACGAGCAGTACTTC.

V is TRBV5-5 and J is TRBJ1-4; D perhaps matches TRBD1 (5 bases). CDR1 and CDR2 (germline): SGHKS, YYEKEE (reference sequence). This CDR3 has 14 residues. V was clipped by 2 bases and J by 8 bases, with 13 bases between them. The CDR3 protein is CASSFGAGFEKLFF. The CDR3 bases are TGTGCCAGCAGCTTTGGGGCAGGGTTCGAAAAACTGTTTTTT.

J is TRBJ2-7 and V is TRBV28, with a possible D match to TRBD2 (6 bases). V lost 6 bases and J lost 7, with 16 bases in between. The CDR3 runs 13 residues. Germline V CDR1 and CDR2: MDHEN, SYDVKM. This CDR3 is CASSRELGGEQYF. In DNA form, the CDR3 reads TGTGCCAGCAGCCGAGAACTCGGAGGGGAGCAGTACTTC.

Only one count was recorded for this clone. This chain uses TRBV9 with TRBJ2-1; TRBD1 matches at 8 bases. The CDR3 has 15 amino acids. Germline V gene lookup returns CDR1 SGDLS and CDR2 YYNGEE. V shed 0 bases, J shed 6 bases, and the junction held 5 bases outside the gene matches. CDR3 amino acids: CASSVVRDRTNEQFF. Here the CDR3 DNA reads TGTGCCAGCAGCGTAGTAAGGGACAGGACCAATGAGCAGTTCTTC.

The gene calls are TRBV5-1 and TRBJ2-2, with 9 bases matching TRBD1. The germline V gene encodes CDR1 SGHRS and CDR2 YFSETQ. Unmatched junction bases numbered 5, after V lost 5 bases and J lost 3 bases. This CDR3 comprises 15 residues. The CDR3 DNA follows: TGCGCCAGCAGACAGGGGGCTTGGGACACCGGGGAGCTGTTTTTT. Translation: CASRQGAWDTGELFF. Using reference TRBV5-1 and TRBJ2-2 for the parts outside the CDR3, the full variable domain is KAGVTQTPRYLIKTRGQQVTLSCSPISGHRSVSWYQQTPGQGLQFLFEYFSETQRNKGNFPGRFSGRQFSNSRSEMNVSTLELGDSALYLCASRQGAWDTGELFFGEGSRLTVL.

This chain joins TRBV19 and TRBJ1-3; the match to TRBD1 covers 7 bases. V was clipped by 3 bases and J by 4 bases; unmatched bases: 9. Germline CDR1 and CDR2: LNHDA and SQIVND (reference sequence). This CDR3 has 16 amino acids. The CDR3 nucleotides are TGTGCCAGTAGTATCGCCGGGACAGCGAGGGGAAACACCATATATTTT. Translating it yields CASSIAGTARGNTIYF.